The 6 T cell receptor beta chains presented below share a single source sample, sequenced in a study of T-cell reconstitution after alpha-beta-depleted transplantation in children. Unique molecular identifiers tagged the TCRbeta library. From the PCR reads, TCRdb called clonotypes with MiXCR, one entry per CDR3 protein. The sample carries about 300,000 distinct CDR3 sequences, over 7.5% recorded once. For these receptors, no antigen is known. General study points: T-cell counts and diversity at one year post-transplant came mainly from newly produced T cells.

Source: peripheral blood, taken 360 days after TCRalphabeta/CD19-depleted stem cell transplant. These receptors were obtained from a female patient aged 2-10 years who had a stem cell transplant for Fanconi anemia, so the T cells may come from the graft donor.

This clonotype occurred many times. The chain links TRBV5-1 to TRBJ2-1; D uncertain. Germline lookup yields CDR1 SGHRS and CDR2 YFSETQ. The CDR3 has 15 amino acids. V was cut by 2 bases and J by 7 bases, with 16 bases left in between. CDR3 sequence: CASSLPDGSANEQFF. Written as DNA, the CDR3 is TGCGCCAGCAGCTTACCGGACGGGTCGGCAAATGAGCAGTTCTTC.

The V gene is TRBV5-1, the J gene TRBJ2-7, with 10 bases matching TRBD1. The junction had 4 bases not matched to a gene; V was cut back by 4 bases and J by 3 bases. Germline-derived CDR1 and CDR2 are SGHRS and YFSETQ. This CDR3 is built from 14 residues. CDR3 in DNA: TGCGCCAGCAGCGTCCGGGACAGGGGCTACGAGCAGTACGTC. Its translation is CASSVRDRGYEQYV.

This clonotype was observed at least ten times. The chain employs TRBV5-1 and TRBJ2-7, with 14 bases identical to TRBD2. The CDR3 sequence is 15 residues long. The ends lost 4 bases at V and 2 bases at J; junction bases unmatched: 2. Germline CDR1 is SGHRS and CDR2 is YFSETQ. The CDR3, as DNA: TGCGCCAGCAGCCGACTAGCGGGAGGGCCCTACGAGCAGTACTTC. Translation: CASSRLAGGPYEQYF.

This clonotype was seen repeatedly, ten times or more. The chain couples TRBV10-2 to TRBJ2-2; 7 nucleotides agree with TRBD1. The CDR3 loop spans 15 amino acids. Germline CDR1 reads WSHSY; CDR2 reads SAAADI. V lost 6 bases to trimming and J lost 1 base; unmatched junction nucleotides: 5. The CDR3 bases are TGCGCCAGCAGGAGTTACAGGGGGAACACCGGGGAGCTGTTTTTT. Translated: CASRSYRGNTGELFF.

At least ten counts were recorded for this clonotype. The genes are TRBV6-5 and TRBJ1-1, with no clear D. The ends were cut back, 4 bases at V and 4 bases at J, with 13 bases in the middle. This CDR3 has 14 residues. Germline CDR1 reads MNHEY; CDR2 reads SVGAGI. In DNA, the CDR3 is TGTGCCAGCAGTTCACAACCGGGCCCCACTGAAGCTTTCTTT. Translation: CASSSQPGPTEAFF.

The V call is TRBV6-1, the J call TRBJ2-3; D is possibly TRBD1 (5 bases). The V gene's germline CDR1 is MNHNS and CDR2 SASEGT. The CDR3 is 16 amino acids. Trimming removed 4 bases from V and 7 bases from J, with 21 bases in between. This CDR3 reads CASSVWGMGPVYTQYF. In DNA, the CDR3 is TGTGCCAGCAGTGTCTGGGGTATGGGGCCGGTATATACGCAGTATTTT.